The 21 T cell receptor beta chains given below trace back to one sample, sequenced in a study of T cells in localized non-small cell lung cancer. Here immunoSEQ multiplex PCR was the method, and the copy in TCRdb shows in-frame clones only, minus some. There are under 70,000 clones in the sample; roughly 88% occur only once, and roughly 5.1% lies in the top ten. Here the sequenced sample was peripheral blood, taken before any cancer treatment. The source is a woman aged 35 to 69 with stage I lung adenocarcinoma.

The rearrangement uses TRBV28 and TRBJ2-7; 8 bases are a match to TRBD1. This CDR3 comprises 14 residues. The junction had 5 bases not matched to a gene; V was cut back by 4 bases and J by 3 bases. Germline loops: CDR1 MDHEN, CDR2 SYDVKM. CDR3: CASSSGGMGYEQYF. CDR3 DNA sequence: TGTGCCAGCAGTTCAGGGGGCATGGGCTACGAGCAGTACTTC.

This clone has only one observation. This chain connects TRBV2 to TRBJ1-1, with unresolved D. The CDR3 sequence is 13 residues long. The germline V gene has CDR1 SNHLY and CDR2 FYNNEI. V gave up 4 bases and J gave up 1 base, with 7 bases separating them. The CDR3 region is CASSVLANTEAFF. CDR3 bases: TGTGCCAGCAGTGTTTTGGCGAACACTGAAGCTTTCTTT.

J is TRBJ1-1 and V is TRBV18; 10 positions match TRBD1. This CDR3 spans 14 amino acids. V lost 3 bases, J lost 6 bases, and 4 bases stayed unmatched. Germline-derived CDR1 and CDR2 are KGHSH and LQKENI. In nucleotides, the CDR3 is TGTGCCAGCTCACCCGGGACAGGGGCCGCTGAAGCTTTCTTT. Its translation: CASSPGTGAAEAFF.

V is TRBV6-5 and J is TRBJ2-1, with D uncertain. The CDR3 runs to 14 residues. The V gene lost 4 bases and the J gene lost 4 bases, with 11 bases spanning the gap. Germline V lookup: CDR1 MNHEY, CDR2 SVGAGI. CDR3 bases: TGTGCCAGCAGTTCCGCCTACCCATACAATGAGCAGTTCTTC. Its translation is CASSSAYPYNEQFF.

The CDR3 protein is CASSHPGSSSYEQYF. CDR3 DNA: TGTGCCAGCAGCCATCCGGGATCGAGCTCCTACGAGCAGTACTTC. The chain joins TRBV4-2 to TRBJ2-7, with D perhaps matching TRBD2 (5 bases). The CDR3 is 15 residues long. V dropped 3 bases and J dropped 0 bases, with 12 bases sitting between them. Germline-derived CDR1 and CDR2 are LGHNA and YNFKEQ.

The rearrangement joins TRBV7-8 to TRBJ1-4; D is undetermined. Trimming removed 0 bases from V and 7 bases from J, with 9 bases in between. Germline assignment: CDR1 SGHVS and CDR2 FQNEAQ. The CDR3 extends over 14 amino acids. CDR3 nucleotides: TGTGCCAGCAGCTTAGCAGGGTTGAGTGAAAAACTGTTTTTT. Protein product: CASSLAGLSEKLFF.

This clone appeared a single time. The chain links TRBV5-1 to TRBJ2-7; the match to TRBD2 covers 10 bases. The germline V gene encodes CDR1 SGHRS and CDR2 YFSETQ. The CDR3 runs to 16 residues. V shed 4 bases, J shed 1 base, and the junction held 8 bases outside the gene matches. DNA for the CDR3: TGCGCCAGCAGCAAGGATCTAGCGGGGGTTTCCTACGAGCAGTACTTC. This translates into CASSKDLAGVSYEQYF.

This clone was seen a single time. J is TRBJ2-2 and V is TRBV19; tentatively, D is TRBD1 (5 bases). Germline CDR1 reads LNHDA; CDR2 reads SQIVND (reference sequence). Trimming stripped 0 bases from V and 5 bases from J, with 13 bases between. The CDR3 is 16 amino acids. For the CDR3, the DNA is TGTGCCAGTAGTATAGATCAAGGCCACAGGACCGGGGAGCTGTTTTTT. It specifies CASSIDQGHRTGELFF.

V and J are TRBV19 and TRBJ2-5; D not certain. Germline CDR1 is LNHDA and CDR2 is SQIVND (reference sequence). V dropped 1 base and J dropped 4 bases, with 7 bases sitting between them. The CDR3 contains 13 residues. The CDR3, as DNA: TGTGCCAGTAGTATAGTACCAGGAGAGACCCAGTACTTC. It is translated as CASSIVPGETQYF.

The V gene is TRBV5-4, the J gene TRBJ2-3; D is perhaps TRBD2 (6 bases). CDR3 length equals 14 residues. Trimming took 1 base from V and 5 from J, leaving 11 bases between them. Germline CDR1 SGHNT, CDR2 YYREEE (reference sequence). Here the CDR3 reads CASSLPSEGDTQYF. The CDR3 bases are TGTGCCAGCAGCTTGCCTAGCGAAGGAGATACGCAGTATTTT.

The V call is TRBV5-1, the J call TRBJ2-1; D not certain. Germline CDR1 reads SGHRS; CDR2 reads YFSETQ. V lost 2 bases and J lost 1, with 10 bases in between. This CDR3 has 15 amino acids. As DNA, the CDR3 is TGCGCCAGCAGCTTCCAGCGCGAGTCCTACAATGAGCAGTTCTTC. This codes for CASSFQRESYNEQFF.

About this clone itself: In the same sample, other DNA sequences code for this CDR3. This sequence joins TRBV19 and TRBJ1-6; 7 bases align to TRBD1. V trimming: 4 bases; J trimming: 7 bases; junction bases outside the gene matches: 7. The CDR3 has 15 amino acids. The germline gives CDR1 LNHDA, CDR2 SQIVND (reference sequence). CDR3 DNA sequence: TGTGCCAGTAGTACCCAGACAGGGAGAAATTCACCCCTCCACTTT. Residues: CASSTQTGRNSPLHF.

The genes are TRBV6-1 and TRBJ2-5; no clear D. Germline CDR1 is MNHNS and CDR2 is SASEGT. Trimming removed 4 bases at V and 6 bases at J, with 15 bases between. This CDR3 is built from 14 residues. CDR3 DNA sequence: TGTGCCAGCAGTGCCGAAAGCGCTTTGAAGACCCAGTACTTC. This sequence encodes CASSAESALKTQYF.

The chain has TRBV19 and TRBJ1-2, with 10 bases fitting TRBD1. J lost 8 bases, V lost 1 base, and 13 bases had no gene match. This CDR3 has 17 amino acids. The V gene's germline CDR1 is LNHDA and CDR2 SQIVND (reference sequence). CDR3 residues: CASSIARDRGKVGGYTF. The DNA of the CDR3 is TGTGCCAGTAGTATAGCCCGGGACAGGGGTAAGGTTGGCGGCTACACCTTC.

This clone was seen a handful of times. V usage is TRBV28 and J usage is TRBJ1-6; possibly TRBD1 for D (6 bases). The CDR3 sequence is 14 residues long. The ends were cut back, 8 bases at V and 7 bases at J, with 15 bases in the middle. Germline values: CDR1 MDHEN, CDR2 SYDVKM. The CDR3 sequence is CASRIRTVNSPLHF. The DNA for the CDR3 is TGTGCCAGCCGTATAAGGACAGTAAATTCACCCCTCCACTTT.

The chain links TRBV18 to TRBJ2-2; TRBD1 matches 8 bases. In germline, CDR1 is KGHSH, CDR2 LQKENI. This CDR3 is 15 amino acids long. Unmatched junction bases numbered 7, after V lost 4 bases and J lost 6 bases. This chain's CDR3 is CASSRAGGVAGELFF. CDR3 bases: TGTGCCAGCTCACGGGCAGGGGGCGTCGCCGGGGAGCTGTTTTTT.

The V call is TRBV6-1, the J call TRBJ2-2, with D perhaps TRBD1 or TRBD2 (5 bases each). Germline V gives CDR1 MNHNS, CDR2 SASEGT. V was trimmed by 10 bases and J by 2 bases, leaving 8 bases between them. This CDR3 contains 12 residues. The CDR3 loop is CATGTNTGELFF. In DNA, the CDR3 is TGTGCCACCGGGACCAACACCGGGGAGCTGTTTTTT.

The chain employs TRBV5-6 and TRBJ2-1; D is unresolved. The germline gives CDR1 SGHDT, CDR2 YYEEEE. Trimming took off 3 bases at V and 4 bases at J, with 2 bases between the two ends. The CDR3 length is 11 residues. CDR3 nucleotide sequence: TGTGCCAGCAGCTGGTACAATGAGCAGTTCTTC. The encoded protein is CASSWYNEQFF. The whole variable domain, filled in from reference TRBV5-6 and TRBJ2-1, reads DAGVTQSPTHLIKTRGQQVTLRCSPKSGHDTVSWYQQALGQGPQFIFQYYEEEERQRGNFPDRFSGHQFPNYSSELNVNALLLGDSALYLCASSWYNEQFFGPGTRLTVL.

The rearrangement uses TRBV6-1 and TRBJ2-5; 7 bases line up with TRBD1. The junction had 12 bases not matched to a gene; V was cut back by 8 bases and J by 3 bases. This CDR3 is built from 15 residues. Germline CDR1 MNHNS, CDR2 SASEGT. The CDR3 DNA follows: TGTGCCAGCTCCTTTTCTGGGACAGTAAAAGAGACCCAGTACTTC. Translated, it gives CASSFSGTVKETQYF.

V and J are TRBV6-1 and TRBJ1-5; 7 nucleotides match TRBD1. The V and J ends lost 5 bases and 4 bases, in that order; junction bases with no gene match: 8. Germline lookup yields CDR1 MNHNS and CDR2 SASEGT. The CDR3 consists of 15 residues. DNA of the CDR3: TGTGCCAGCAGTCCTCTGACAGGGCCAAATCAGCCCCAGCATTTT. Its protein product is CASSPLTGPNQPQHF.

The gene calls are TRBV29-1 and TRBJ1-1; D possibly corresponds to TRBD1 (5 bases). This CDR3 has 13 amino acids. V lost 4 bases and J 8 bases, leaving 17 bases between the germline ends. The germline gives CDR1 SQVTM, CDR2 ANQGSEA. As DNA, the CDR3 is TGCAGCGTTGTCGTGCAGGGTGACGGAGAAGCTTTCTTT. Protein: CSVVVQGDGEAFF.